This T cell receptor beta chain was identified in a study of cytomegalovirus exposure and HLA in healthy donors. Study as a whole: Findings of an earlier analysis included more than 90 million unique TCR beta sequences from 200 million or so T cells.

This clone was detected only a few times. Its antigen is unknown. The trim removed 1 base at V and 5 bases at J, leaving 3 bases unmatched. CDR1 SGDLS and CDR2 YYNGEE come from the germline V gene. The CDR3 spans 14 residues. General study results and limits: Later analysis identified several of the most significant clusters that appeared linked to common viral pathogens.

In the PCR, 60 Vbeta and 13 Jbeta primers were used. Only in-frame clones appear in the TCRdb table, and some are missing; sequencing was by immunoSEQ multiplex PCR. This sample has about 140,000 clones, with 65% to 80% found just once. Participants comprised healthy donors of bone marrow. At sampling all donors were nominally healthy, likely with unrecorded immune exposures. Sequencing input: PBMCs. This receptor was obtained from a woman younger than 45 in good health and CMV-seronegative. The chain has TRBV9 and TRBJ2-5; 9 bases align to TRBD2. The CDR3 DNA is TGTGCCAGCAGCGTAATAGCGGGAGAGGAGACCCAGTACTTC. Residues: CASSVIAGEETQYF.